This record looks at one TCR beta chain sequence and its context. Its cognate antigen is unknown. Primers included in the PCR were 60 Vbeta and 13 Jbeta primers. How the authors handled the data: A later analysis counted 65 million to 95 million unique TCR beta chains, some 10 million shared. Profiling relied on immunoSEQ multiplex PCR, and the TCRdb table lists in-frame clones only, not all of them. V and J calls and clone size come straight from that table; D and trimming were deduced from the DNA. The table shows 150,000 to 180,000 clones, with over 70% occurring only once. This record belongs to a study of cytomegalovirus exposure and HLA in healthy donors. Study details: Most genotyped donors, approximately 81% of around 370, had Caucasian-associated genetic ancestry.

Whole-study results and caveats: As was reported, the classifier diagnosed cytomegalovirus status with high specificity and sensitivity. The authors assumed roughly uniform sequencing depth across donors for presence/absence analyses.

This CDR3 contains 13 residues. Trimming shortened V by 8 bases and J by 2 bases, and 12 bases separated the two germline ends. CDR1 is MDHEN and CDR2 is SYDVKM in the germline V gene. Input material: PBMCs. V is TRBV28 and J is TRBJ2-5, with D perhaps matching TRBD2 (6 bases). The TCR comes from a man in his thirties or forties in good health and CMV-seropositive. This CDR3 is CASRLSGQETQYF. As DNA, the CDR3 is TGTGCCAGCCGTCTTAGCGGTCAAGAGACCCAGTACTTC.